In this sample, the clone carrying this T cell receptor beta chain turned up many times. Library preparation (for TCRbeta) was performed with unique molecular identifiers. TCRdb re-called the PCR reads through MiXCR, storing one row per CDR3 protein. The repertoire includes almost 500,000 distinct CDR3 sequences, under 15% of them detected once, and more than 5.5% sits in the top ten. V lost 3 bases and J lost 1, with 13 bases in between. Germline CDR1 reads SGHKS; CDR2 reads YYEKEE (reference sequence). The length of the CDR3 is 16 residues. This entry comes from a study of T-cell reconstitution after alpha-beta-depleted transplantation in children.

The receptor comes from a human donor who donated a stem cell graft to a child with combined immunodeficiency. The source was PBMCs from the stem cell graft donor, collected from the stem cell graft. The genes are TRBV5-5 and TRBJ2-2; D is unresolved. This CDR3 is CASSSLAGQNTGELFF. Here the CDR3 DNA reads TGTGCCAGCAGCTCACTGGCCGGGCAGAACACCGGGGAGCTGTTTTTT.